This T cell receptor (beta chain) was sequenced for a study of lymphopenia after photon versus proton radiotherapy. CDR3 length equals 13 residues. The V end was cut by 2 bases, the J end by 6 bases, with 11 bases between. In germline, CDR1 is SGHTA, CDR2 FQGNSA. TCRdb's table, derived via immunoSEQ multiplex PCR, lists solely in-frame clones and lacks some. The data show about 58,000 clones, approximately 88% seen once. This TCR was sampled from a man aged 55 to 70 with pancreatic cancer. The chain combines TRBV7-2 with TRBJ2-7; D is possibly TRBD2 (7 bases). The material sequenced was peripheral blood, taken from a patient treated with proton-based radiotherapy. The CDR3 DNA sequence: TGTGCCAGCAGCTTAAGGCGGGGGCCCGAGCAGTACTTC. This sequence encodes CASSLRRGPEQYF. Complete variable domain (other parts from reference TRBV7-2 and TRBJ2-7): GAGVSQSPSNKVTEKGKDVELRCDPISGHTALYWYRQSLGQGLEFLIYFQGNSAPDKSGLPSDRFSAERTGGSVSTLTIQRTQQEDSAVYLCASSLRRGPEQYFGPGTRLTVT.